A selection of T cell receptor beta chains follows, all from one sample in a study of patients and donors after allogeneic stem cell transplantation. TCRdb ran MiXCR on the RT-PCR reads and lists one entry per CDR3 protein. The sample yields 410,000 or so distinct CDR3 sequences, approximately 16% seen once. Material: blood, either unsorted or a sorted T cell fraction (not recorded which). The receptors shown here come from a human donor who was either an allogeneic HSCT recipient or a stem cell or donor lymphocyte infusion donor (not recorded which). It is not recorded whose cells these are; they may come from a transplant donor. The CDR3 runs from the conserved cysteine through the conserved F or W. Fields, in order: D gene, V gene, J gene, clone size, CDR3 protein, CDR3 DNA. D genes are given only for firm matches. A row's size may be missing; if present it is once, few, many or a size class.

>NA|TRBV19|TRBJ1-5|NA
CASSIKGWPQHF
TGTGCCAGTAGTATAAAGGGGTGGCCCCAGCATTTT
>TRBD2|TRBV24-1|TRBJ2-5|few
CATSDRGLAGETQYF
TGTGCCACCAGTGACCGTGGACTAGCGGGGGAGACCCAGTACTTC
>TRBD1|TRBV12-3/TRBV12-4|TRBJ1-4|NA
CASSGDRNEKLFF
TGTGCCAGCAGTGGGGACAGAAATGAAAAACTGTTTTTT
>NA|TRBV4-3|TRBJ1-1|few
CASSSRADAEAFF
TGCGCCAGCAGTTCTAGGGCGGACGCTGAAGCTTTCTTT
>NA|TRBV12-3/TRBV12-4|TRBJ1-2|many
CASSLGVYGYTF
TGTGCCAGCAGTTTGGGGGTCTATGGCTACACCTTC
>NA|TRBV6-2/TRBV6-3|TRBJ2-3|NA
CASSLGPLGTTDTQYF
TGTGCCAGCAGCCTTGGACCGCTGGGGACGACAGATACGCAGTATTTT
>NA|TRBV5-8|TRBJ2-2|few
CASSLTVTNTGELFF
TGTGCCAGCAGCTTGACTGTTACGAACACCGGGGAGCTGTTTTTT
>NA|TRBV9|TRBJ1-1|few
CASSVDLGGPTEAFF
TGTGCCAGCAGCGTAGATCTTGGGGGGCCGACTGAAGCTTTCTTT
>NA|TRBV20-1|TRBJ1-5|few
CSARDNVGQGPQPQHF
TGCAGTGCTAGAGATAATGTAGGACAAGGTCCCCAGCCCCAGCATTTT
>NA|TRBV6-5|TRBJ1-5|few
CASSYPQGTGQPQHF
TGTGCCAGCAGTTACCCCCAGGGGACGGGCCAGCCCCAGCATTTT
>TRBD1|TRBV10-3|TRBJ2-7|many
CAISSGTGAWYEQYF
TGTGCCATCAGCTCCGGGACAGGGGCGTGGTACGAGCAGTACTTC
>NA|TRBV12-3/TRBV12-4|TRBJ1-5|many
CASSLQGRGNQPQHF
TGTGCCAGCAGTTTACAGGGAAGGGGCAATCAGCCCCAGCATTTT
>NA|TRBV20-1|TRBJ2-1|few
CSAHSNNEQFF
TGCAGTGCCCATTCGAACAATGAGCAGTTCTTC
>NA|TRBV12-3/TRBV12-4|TRBJ2-3|NA
CASSKETQYF
TGTGCCAGCAGTAAAGAAACGCAGTATTTT
>TRBD1|TRBV12-3/TRBV12-4|TRBJ2-3|few
CASSPGTGILPTDTQYF
TGTGCCAGCAGCCCCGGGACAGGCATACTTCCCACAGATACGCAGTATTTT
>NA|TRBV5-1|TRBJ1-1|NA
CASSFTQGRMGDTEAFF
TGCGCCAGCAGCTTCACGCAGGGGCGGATGGGGGACACTGAAGCTTTCTTT
>NA|TRBV19|TRBJ2-1|NA
CASSIRGPNNEQFF
TGTGCCAGTAGTATTCGGGGACCTAACAATGAGCAGTTCTTC
>NA|TRBV20-1|TRBJ1-2|few
CSARGRNGYTF
TGCAGTGCTAGGGGGAGGAACGGCTACACCTTC
>NA|TRBV19|TRBJ1-2|NA
CASSPHNGRANYGYTF
TGTGCCAGTAGTCCGCACAACGGACGGGCAAACTATGGCTACACCTTC
>NA|TRBV7-9|TRBJ2-3|NA
CASSGAGTQYF
TGTGCCAGCAGCGGAGCTGGTACGCAGTATTTT
>NA|TRBV11-2|TRBJ2-5|NA
CASSQISGPRRYGGKTQYF
TGTGCCAGCAGCCAAATCTCGGGACCGCGTCGCTATGGTGGGAAGACCCAGTACTTC
>NA|TRBV7-2|TRBJ2-1|NA
CASSSSRRGQFF
TGTGCCAGCAGCTCAAGTCGGAGGGGGCAGTTCTTC
>NA|TRBV12-3/TRBV12-4|TRBJ2-7|few
CASSVDRRYEQYF
TGTGCCAGCAGTGTAGACAGGAGGTACGAGCAGTACTTC
>TRBD1|TRBV6-1|TRBJ2-6|NA
CASSRQGVDSGANVLTF
TGTGCCAGCAGTCGACAGGGGGTTGACTCTGGGGCCAACGTCCTGACTTTC
>NA|TRBV9|TRBJ1-1|few
CASSVASTTEAFF
TGTGCCAGCAGCGTAGCCTCGACCACTGAAGCTTTCTTT
>NA|TRBV12-3/TRBV12-4|TRBJ1-6|few
CASSLRSPYNSPLHF
TGTGCCAGCAGTTTACGCAGTCCTTATAATTCACCCCTCCACTTT
>TRBD2|TRBV3-1|TRBJ2-3|NA
CASSFPSGRAGADTQYF
TGTGCCAGCAGCTTCCCTAGCGGGAGGGCAGGGGCAGATACGCAGTATTTT
>NA|TRBV24-1|TRBJ2-4|NA
CATSDSGTLAKNIQYF
TGTGCCACCAGTGATTCGGGGACACTAGCCAAAAACATTCAGTACTTC
>TRBD2|TRBV9|TRBJ2-7|NA
CASSPTQPGGAYEQYF
TGTGCCAGCAGCCCCACCCAGCCGGGAGGCGCCTACGAGCAGTACTTC
>NA|TRBV11-3|TRBJ2-1|few
CASSLGFGYNEQFF
TGTGCCAGCAGCTTAGGGTTCGGCTACAATGAGCAGTTCTTC
>NA|TRBV5-1|TRBJ1-5|NA
CASSLGGDANQPQHF
TGCGCCAGCAGCTTGGGGGGGGACGCGAATCAGCCCCAGCATTTT
>TRBD2|TRBV24-1|TRBJ2-1|few
CATNGGTSGYNEQFF
TGTGCCACCAATGGGGGGACTAGCGGTTACAATGAGCAGTTCTTC
>TRBD1|TRBV5-1|TRBJ1-2|few
CASSALGQANYGYTF
TGCGCCAGCAGCGCCCTTGGACAGGCAAACTATGGCTACACCTTC
>TRBD2|TRBV5-1|TRBJ2-4|many
CASSLESGGGLQYF
TGCGCCAGCAGCTTGGAATCGGGCGGGGGTCTTCAGTACTTC
>NA|TRBV5-4|TRBJ2-1|few
CASSLGGPAYNEQFF
TGTGCCAGCAGCTTGGGAGGTCCTGCCTACAATGAGCAGTTCTTC
>TRBD1|TRBV9|TRBJ2-2|NA
CASSVDEGALGYTGELFF
TGTGCCAGCAGCGTAGATGAGGGGGCGTTGGGGTACACCGGGGAGCTGTTTTTT
>NA|TRBV5-6|TRBJ2-7|many
CASSTGAGYEQYF
TGTGCCAGCAGCACGGGAGCGGGCTACGAGCAGTACTTC
>NA|TRBV18|TRBJ2-7|few
CASSPQEGMAYEQYF
TGTGCCAGCTCACCCCAAGAGGGGATGGCGTACGAGCAGTACTTC
>NA|TRBV7-2|TRBJ2-5|few
CASSLAQRGPETQYF
TGTGCCAGCAGCTTAGCCCAACGAGGGCCCGAGACCCAGTACTTC
>NA|TRBV12-3/TRBV12-4|TRBJ2-7|many
CASSSTYEQYF
TGTGCCAGCAGTTCCACCTACGAGCAGTACTTC
>TRBD2|TRBV20-1|TRBJ2-7|NA
CSASFKAGVGEQYF
TGCAGTGCTAGTTTTAAAGCGGGAGTCGGCGAGCAGTACTTC
>NA|TRBV11-3|TRBJ1-2|NA
CASSLKYRVKFDYGYTF
TGTGCCAGCAGCTTGAAGTACAGGGTTAAGTTCGACTATGGCTACACCTTC
>NA|TRBV7-3|TRBJ1-5|NA
CASSLRRTEPQRF
TGTGCCAGCAGCTTACGACGAACGGAGCCCCAGCGTTTT
>TRBD1|TRBV7-9|TRBJ2-7|NA
CASSFSRGNYEQYF
TGTGCCAGCAGCTTTAGCAGGGGGAACTACGAGCAGTACTTC
>NA|TRBV5-1|TRBJ2-3|many
CASSLVARDTQYF
TGCGCCAGCAGCTTGGTGGCGCGAGATACGCAGTATTTT
>TRBD1|TRBV5-1|TRBJ1-5|NA
CASSVDRGRDQPQHF
TGCGCCAGCAGCGTGGACAGGGGGCGGGACCAGCCCCAGCATTTT
>NA|TRBV7-9|TRBJ2-1|NA
CASSFGRGEQFF
TGTGCCAGCAGCTTCGGAAGGGGTGAGCAGTTCTTC
>NA|TRBV18|TRBJ1-5|NA
CASSPNSNQPQHF
TGTGCCAGCTCACCAAATAGCAATCAGCCCCAGCATTTT
>NA|TRBV27|TRBJ2-7|many
CASSLSVPDPHEQYF
TGTGCCAGCAGTTTATCGGTCCCTGATCCGCACGAGCAGTACTTC
>NA|TRBV20-1|TRBJ2-7|many
CSAGSPMLPPYEQYF
TGCAGTGCTGGGAGCCCCATGCTACCCCCCTACGAGCAGTACTTC
>TRBD2|TRBV20-1|TRBJ2-5|NA
CSAGTSGRLRKETQYF
TGCAGTGCTGGGACTAGCGGGAGGCTCAGGAAAGAGACCCAGTACTTC
>TRBD2|TRBV20-1|TRBJ2-1|NA
CSAREGTSGRNEQFF
TGCAGTGCTAGAGAAGGAACTAGCGGGAGGAATGAGCAGTTCTTC
>NA|TRBV7-9|TRBJ1-4|NA
CASSLGRGDGGNEKLFF
TGTGCCAGCAGCTTAGGGAGAGGGGACGGTGGAAATGAAAAACTGTTTTTT
>TRBD2|TRBV4-1|TRBJ2-3|NA
CASSQKAGGTADTQYF
TGCGCCAGCAGCCAGAAAGCGGGAGGTACCGCAGATACGCAGTATTTT